Listed below are T cell receptor beta chains from one sample, sequenced in a study of blood T cell repertoires in COVID-19. Method: immunoSEQ multiplex PCR; TCRdb's copy keeps in-frame clones and lacks some. Found here are 65,000 to 90,000 clones, 70% to 80% of them singletons; the top ten hold around 2.3%. The sample was peripheral blood. All receptors derive from a man between 70 and 80 years old with COVID-19, enrolled during active disease. CDR3s include the opening cysteine and the closing phenylalanine or tryptophan. D genes are given only for firm matches. Rows may omit the clone size; those that give it use once, few, many or a size class.

D,V,J,size,CDR3,DNA
TRBD1,TRBV5-1,TRBJ1-1,-,CASSLGTGSTEAFF,TGCGCCAGCAGCCTAGGGACAGGGAGCACTGAAGCTTTCTTT
TRBD2,TRBV9,TRBJ2-1,-,CASSGLAGGPRYNEQFF,TGTGCCAGCAGCGGACTAGCGGGAGGGCCGAGGTACAATGAGCAGTTCTTC
-,TRBV29-1,TRBJ2-7,-,CSLEGLHTYEQYF,TGCAGCTTGGAAGGATTACATACCTACGAGCAGTACTTC
-,TRBV27,TRBJ1-5,-,CASSRTGGTLGQPQHF,TGTGCCAGCAGTCGCACGGGCGGGACGTTAGGGCAGCCCCAGCATTTT
-,TRBV7-2,TRBJ2-7,-,CASSLSRSYEQYF,TGTGCCAGCAGCCTAAGCCGGTCCTACGAGCAGTACTTC
-,TRBV2,TRBJ1-1,few,CASSEEAGPYMNTEAFF,TGTGCCAGCAGTGAAGAGGCAGGGCCGTACATGAACACTGAAGCTTTCTTT
-,TRBV6-5,TRBJ1-5,once,CASRLLESNQPQHF,TGTGCCAGCAGGTTATTAGAAAGCAATCAGCCCCAGCATTTT
-,TRBV6-2/TRBV6-3,TRBJ1-5,-,CASSYSREDQPQHF,TGTGCCAGCAGTTATTCCAGGGAGGATCAGCCCCAGCATTTT
-,TRBV12-3/TRBV12-4,TRBJ1-1,-,CASSFGRDTEAFF,TGTGCCAGCAGTTTCGGCAGGGACACTGAAGCTTTCTTT
TRBD1,TRBV7-8,TRBJ1-1,-,CASSLGTGLATEAFF,TGTGCCAGCAGCTTAGGGACAGGGCTGGCCACTGAAGCTTTCTTT
-,TRBV28,TRBJ2-7,-,CASSLTADYEQYF,TGTGCCAGCAGTTTAACAGCAGACTACGAGCAGTACTTC
-,TRBV28,TRBJ1-1,few,CASSFGQINTEAFF,TGTGCCAGCAGTTTTGGACAGATTAACACTGAAGCTTTCTTT
-,TRBV5-1,TRBJ1-6,once,CASSLAIGRGNSPLHF,TGCGCCAGCAGCTTGGCCATTGGCAGGGGTAATTCACCCCTCCACTTT
-,TRBV28,TRBJ1-2,few,CASSLLGGGSHGYTF,TGTGCCAGCAGTTTATTGGGGGGAGGAAGTCATGGCTACACCTTC
TRBD1,TRBV7-9,TRBJ1-1,few,CASSSQQGTVAFF,TGTGCCAGCAGCTCCCAACAGGGGACTGTAGCTTTCTTT
-,TRBV6-2/TRBV6-3,TRBJ2-7,few,CASSLASGAYEQYF,TGTGCCAGCAGTTTAGCGTCTGGGGCCTACGAGCAGTACTTC
TRBD1,TRBV6-6,TRBJ1-2,-,CAIDPGQGARGYTF,TGTGCCATTGACCCGGGACAGGGTGCCCGGGGCTACACCTTC
-,TRBV3-1/TRBV3-2,TRBJ1-6,-,CASSQESYSPLHF,TGTGCCAGCAGCCAAGAAAGCTACTCACCCCTCCACTTT
TRBD2,TRBV19,TRBJ2-1,-,CASSIASGSSYNEQFF,TGTGCCAGTAGTATAGCTAGCGGGAGCTCCTACAATGAGCAGTTCTTC